This T cell receptor (beta chain) originates from a study of T cells after yellow fever vaccination. Study results and caveats: Although the secondary response was weaker, it peaked faster, at day 5 versus 15.

This clonotype was seen repeatedly, ten times or more. By 5'RACE template switching, TCR cDNA was produced, with a universal primer site and UMIs added in the process. MiXCR was run by TCRdb on the 5' RACE reads, yielding one entry per CDR3 protein. The sample lists tens of thousands of distinct CDR3 sequences; 6.6% were seen once. The CDR3 runs 13 residues. Germline assignment: CDR1 SQVTM and CDR2 ANQGSEA. V lost 2 bases and J lost 0, with 5 bases in between. The sample consisted of CD8+ T cells not binding an NS4B(214-222) dextramer, sorted from PBMCs, taken about 41 days after the first yellow fever vaccination. This chain connects TRBV29-1 to TRBJ1-5; no clear D gene. This sequence originates from a man between 18 and 29 years old who received the YFV17D yellow fever vaccine. CDR3 residues: CSVEFDSNQPQHF. CDR3 nucleotides: TGCAGCGTTGAATTCGATAGCAATCAGCCCCAGCATTTT.